This TCR beta chain was found in a study of blood T cells in healthy people across ages. Study-wide findings and caveats: Naive CD4+ cell counts and diversity both ran higher in long-lived than in aged donors.

The CDR3 is made up of 15 amino acids. Germline CDR1 is LGHNA and CDR2 is YNFKEQ. The V end was cut by 3 bases, the J end by 0 bases, with 10 bases between. The draw of peripheral blood yielded around 9.6 milliliters from each donor. The second PCR ran roughly 6 to 11 cycles with a sample-barcoded 5' primer and J-beta primers. A single record per CDR3 protein comes from TCRdb applying MiXCR to the 5' RACE reads. The sample has approximately 900,000 distinct CDR3 sequences, almost 30% seen once. This clonotype has just a few counts. Its specificity is not known. These records were also assigned to another study, of T cells of mothers and their children. This second study notes: Mother-child pairs who were related displayed a slightly higher overlap than unrelated pairs, a difference that was non-significant. Evidence of persistent microchimeric T cell clones was absent.

The TCR originated in a woman between 35 and 50 years old in good health. The sequencing sample was made of blood. The gene calls are TRBV4-2 and TRBJ2-3; D call uncertain. The CDR3 DNA is TGTGCCAGCAGCCATCGACGGGCGAGCACAGATACGCAGTATTTT. It yields the protein CASSHRRASTDTQYF.